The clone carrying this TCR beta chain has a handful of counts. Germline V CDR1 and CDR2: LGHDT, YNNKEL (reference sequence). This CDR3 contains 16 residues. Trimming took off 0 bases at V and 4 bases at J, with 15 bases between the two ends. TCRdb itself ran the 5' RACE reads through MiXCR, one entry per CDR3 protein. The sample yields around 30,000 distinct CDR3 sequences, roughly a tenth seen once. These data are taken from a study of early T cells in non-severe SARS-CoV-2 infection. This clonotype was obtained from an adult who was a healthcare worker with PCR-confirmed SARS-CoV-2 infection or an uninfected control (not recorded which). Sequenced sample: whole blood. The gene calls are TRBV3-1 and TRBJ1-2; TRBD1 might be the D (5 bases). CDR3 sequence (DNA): TGTGCCAGCAGCCAAGAATCGGGGGGTAGGAGCTATGGCTACACCTTC. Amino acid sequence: CASSQESGGRSYGYTF.